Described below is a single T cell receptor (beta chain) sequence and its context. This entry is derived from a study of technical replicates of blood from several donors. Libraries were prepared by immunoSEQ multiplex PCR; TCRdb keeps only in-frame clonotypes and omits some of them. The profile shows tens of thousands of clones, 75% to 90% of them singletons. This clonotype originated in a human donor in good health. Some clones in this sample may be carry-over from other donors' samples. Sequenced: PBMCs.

CDR3 nucleotide sequence: TGCGCCAGCAGCCAACAGGGGGAGAGTGAAAAACTGTTTTTT. Residues: CASSQQGESEKLFF. The chain has TRBV4-1 and TRBJ1-4; 7 nucleotides line up with TRBD1. Per the germline V gene, CDR1 is MGHRA and CDR2 is YSYEKL. J lost 7 bases, V lost 2 bases, and 4 bases had no gene match. The CDR3 totals 14 residues.